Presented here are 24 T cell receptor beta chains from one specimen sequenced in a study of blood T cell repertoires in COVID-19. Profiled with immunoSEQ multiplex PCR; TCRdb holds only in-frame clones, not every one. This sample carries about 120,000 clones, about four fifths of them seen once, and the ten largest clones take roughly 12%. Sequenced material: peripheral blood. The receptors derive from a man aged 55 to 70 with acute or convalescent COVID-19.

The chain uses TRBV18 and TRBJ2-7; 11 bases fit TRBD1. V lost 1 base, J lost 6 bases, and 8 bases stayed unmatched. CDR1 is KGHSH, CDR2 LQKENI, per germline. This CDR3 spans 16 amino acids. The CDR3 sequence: CASSPQGTGGLSEQYF. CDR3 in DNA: TGTGCCAGCTCACCACAGGGGACAGGGGGACTTAGCGAGCAGTACTTC. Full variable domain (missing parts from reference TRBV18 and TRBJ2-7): NAGVMQNPRHLVRRRGQEARLRCSPMKGHSHVYWYRQLPEEGLKFMVYLQKENIIDESGMPKERFSAEFPKEGPSILRIQQVVRGDSAAYFCASSPQGTGGLSEQYFGPGTRLTVT.

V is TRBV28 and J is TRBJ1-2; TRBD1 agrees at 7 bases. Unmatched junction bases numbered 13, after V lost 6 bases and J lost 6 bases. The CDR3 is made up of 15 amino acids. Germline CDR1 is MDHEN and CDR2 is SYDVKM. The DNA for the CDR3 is TGTGCCAGCAGCTCCGCACAGGGGACCATTCATGGCTACACCTTC. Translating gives CASSSAQGTIHGYTF.

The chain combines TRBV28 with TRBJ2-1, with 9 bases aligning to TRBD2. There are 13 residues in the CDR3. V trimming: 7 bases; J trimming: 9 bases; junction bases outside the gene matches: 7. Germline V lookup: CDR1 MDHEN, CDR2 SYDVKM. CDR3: CASKVAGVFEQFF. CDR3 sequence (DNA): TGTGCCAGCAAGGTAGCGGGAGTCTTTGAGCAGTTCTTC.

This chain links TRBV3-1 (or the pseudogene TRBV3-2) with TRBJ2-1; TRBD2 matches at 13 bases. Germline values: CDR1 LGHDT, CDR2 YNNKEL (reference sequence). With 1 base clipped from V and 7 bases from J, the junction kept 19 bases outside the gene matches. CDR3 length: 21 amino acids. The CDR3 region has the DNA TGTGCCAGCAGCCAAGCCCCCGGGGGAGGAACTAGCGGGAGGGTCCTTAATGAGCAGTTCTTC. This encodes CASSQAPGGGTSGRVLNEQFF.

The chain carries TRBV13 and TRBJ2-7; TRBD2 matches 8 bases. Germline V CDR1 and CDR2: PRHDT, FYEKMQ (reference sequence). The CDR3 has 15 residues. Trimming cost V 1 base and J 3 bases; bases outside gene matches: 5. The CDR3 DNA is TGTGCCAGCAGCTTAGCTAGCGGGTCGATCTACGAGCAGTACTTC. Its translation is CASSLASGSIYEQYF.

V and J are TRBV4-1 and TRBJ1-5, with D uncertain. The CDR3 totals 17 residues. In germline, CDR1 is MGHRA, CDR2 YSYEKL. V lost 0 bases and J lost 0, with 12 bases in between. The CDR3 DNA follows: TGCGCCAGCAGCCAAGATCCGAGGGATTATAGCAATCAGCCCCAGCATTTT. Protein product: CASSQDPRDYSNQPQHF.

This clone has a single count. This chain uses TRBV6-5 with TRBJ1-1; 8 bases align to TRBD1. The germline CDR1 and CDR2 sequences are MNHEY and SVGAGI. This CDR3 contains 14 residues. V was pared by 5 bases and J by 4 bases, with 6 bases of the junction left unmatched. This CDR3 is CASSPQGAGTEAFF. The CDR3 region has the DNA TGTGCCAGCAGTCCTCAGGGGGCGGGCACTGAAGCTTTCTTT.

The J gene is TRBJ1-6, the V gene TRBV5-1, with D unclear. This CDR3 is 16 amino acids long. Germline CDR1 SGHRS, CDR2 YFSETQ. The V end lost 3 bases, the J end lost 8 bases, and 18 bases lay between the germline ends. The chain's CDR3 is CASSSRPPGLDSPLHF. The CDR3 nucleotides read TGCGCCAGCAGCTCACGCCCACCGGGGTTAGATTCACCCCTCCACTTT.

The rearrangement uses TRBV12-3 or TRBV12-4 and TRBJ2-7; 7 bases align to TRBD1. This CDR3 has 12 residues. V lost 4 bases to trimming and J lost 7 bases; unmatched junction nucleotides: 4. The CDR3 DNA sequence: TGTGCCAGCAGTTCGCAGGGGGTTGAGCAGTACTTC. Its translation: CASSSQGVEQYF.

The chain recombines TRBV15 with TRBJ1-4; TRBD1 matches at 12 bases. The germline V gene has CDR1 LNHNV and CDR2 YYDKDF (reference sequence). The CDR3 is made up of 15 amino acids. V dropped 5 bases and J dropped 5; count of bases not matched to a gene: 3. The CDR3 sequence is CATSRGTGGNEKLFF. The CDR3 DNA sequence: TGTGCCACCAGCCGTGGGACAGGGGGCAATGAAAAACTGTTTTTT.

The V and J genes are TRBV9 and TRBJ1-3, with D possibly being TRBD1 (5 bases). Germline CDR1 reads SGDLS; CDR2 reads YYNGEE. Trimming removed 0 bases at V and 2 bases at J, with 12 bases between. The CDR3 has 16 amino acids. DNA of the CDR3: TGTGCCAGCAGCGTAGATGAAGTCAGGGCTGGAAACACCATATATTTT. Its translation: CASSVDEVRAGNTIYF. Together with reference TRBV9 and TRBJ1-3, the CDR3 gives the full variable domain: DSGVTQTPKHLITATGQRVTLRCSPRSGDLSVYWYQQSLDQGLQFLIQYYNGEERAKGNILERFSAQQFPDLHSELNLSSLELGDSALYFCASSVDEVRAGNTIYFGEGSWLTVV.

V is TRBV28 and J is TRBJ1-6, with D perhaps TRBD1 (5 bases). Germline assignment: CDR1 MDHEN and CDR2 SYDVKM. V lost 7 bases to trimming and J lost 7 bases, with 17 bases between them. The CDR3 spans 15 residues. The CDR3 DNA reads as TGTGCCAGCACCATGGGGGGGACGCGCAATTCACCCCTCCACTTT. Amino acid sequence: CASTMGGTRNSPLHF.

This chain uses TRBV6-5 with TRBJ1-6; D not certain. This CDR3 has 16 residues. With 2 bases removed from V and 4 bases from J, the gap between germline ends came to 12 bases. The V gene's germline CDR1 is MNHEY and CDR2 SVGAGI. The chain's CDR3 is CASSYRITRYNSPLHF. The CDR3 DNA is TGTGCCAGCAGTTACCGTATTACTCGGTATAATTCACCCCTCCACTTT.

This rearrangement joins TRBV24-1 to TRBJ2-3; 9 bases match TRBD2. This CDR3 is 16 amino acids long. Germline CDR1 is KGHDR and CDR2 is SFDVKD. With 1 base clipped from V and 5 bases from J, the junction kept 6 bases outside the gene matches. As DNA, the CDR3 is TGTGCCACCAGTGATTTTGGTAGCGGGAGACAAGATACGCAGTATTTT. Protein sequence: CATSDFGSGRQDTQYF.

As DNA, the CDR3 is TGCGCCAGCAGCCATTTGCCGGGACAGGGGGCGAGCAATCAGCCCCAGCATTTT. Its protein is CASSHLPGQGASNQPQHF. The chain uses TRBV4-1 and TRBJ1-5; 12 bases line up with TRBD1. The germline CDR1 and CDR2 sequences are MGHRA and YSYEKL. There are 18 residues in the CDR3. V was pared by 3 bases and J by 1 base, with 7 bases of the junction left unmatched.

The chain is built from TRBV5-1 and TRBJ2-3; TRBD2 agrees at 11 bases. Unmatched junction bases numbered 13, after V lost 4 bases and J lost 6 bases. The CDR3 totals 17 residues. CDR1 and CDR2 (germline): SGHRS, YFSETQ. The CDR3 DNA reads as TGCGCCAGCAGCCCATCCTGGACTAGCGGGTCCGTCGATACGCAGTATTTT. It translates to CASSPSWTSGSVDTQYF.

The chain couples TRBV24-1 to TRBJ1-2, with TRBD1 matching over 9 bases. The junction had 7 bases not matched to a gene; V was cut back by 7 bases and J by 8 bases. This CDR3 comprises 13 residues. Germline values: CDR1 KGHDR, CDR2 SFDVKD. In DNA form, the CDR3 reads TGTGCCACCAGGGGGACAGGGACCTCCGGCTACACCTTC. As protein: CATRGTGTSGYTF.

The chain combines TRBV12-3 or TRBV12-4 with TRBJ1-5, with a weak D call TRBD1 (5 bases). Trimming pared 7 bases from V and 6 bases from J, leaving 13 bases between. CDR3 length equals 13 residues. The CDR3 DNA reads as TGTGCCAGCACCAGCCAGGGAGGTCAGCCCCAGCATTTT. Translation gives CASTSQGGQPQHF.

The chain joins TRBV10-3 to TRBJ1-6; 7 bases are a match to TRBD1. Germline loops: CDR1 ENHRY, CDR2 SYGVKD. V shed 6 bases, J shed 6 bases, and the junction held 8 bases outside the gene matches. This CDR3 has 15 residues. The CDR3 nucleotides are TGTGCCATCAGGGGGTCAGGGGGTAGTAATTCACCCCTCCACTTT. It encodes CAIRGSGGSNSPLHF.

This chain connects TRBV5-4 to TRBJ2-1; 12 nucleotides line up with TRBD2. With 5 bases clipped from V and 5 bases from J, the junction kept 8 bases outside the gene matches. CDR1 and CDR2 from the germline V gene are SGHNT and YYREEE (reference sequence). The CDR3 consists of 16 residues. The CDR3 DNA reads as TGTGCCAGCAGGACCGGGACTAGCGGGCTTAACAATGAGCAGTTCTTC. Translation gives CASRTGTSGLNNEQFF.

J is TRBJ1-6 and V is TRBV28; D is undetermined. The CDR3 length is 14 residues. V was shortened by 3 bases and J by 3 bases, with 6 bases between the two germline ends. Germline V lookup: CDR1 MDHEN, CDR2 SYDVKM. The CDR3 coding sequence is TGTGCCAGCAGTTTGGGAGGCTATAATTCACCCCTCCACTTT. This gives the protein CASSLGGYNSPLHF.

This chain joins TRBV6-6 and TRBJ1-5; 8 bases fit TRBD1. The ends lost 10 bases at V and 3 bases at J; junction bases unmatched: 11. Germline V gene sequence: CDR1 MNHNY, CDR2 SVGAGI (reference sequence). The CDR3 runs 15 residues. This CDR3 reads CAINKDRGDNQPQHF. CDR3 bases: TGTGCCATCAATAAAGACAGGGGAGACAATCAGCCCCAGCATTTT.

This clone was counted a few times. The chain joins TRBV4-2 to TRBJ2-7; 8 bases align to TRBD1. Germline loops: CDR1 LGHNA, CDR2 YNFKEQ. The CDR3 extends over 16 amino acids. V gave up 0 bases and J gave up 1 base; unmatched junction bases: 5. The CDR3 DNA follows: TGTGCCAGCAGCCAAGATAGAGGACAGGGATCCTACGAGCAGTACTTC. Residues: CASSQDRGQGSYEQYF.

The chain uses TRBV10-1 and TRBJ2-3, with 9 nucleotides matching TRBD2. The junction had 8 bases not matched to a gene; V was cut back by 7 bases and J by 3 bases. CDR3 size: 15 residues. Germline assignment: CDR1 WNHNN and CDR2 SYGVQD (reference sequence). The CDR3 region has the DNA TGCGCCAGCAACGGCGGGAGGGCTGGTACAGATACGCAGTATTTT. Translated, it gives CASNGGRAGTDTQYF.